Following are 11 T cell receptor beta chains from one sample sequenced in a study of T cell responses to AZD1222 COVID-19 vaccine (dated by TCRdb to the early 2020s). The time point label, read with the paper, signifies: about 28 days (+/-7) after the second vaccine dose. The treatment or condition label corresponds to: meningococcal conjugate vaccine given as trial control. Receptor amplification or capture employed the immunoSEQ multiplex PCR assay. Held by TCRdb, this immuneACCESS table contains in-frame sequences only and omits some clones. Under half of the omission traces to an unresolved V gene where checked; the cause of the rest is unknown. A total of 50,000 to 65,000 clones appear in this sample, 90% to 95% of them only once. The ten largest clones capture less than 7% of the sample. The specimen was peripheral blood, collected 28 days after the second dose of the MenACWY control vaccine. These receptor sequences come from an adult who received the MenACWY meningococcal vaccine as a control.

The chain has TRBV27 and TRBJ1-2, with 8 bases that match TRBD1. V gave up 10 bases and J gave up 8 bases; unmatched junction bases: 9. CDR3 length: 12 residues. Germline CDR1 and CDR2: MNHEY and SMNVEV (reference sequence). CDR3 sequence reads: CATRQGALGYTF. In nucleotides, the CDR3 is TGTGCCACACGGCAGGGGGCGTTGGGCTACACCTTC.

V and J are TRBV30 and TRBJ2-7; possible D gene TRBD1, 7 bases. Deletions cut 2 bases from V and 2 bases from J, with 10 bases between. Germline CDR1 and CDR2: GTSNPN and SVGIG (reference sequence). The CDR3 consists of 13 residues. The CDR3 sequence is CAWSRGTAYEQYF. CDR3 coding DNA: TGTGCCTGGAGTCGGGGGACAGCCTACGAGCAGTACTTC.

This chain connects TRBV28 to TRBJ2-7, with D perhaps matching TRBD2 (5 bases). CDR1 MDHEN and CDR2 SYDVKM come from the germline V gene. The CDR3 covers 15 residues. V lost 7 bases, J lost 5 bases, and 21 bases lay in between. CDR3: CASTPTSGIGDEQYF. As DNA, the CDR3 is TGTGCCAGCACACCCACGAGCGGTATTGGAGACGAGCAGTACTTC.

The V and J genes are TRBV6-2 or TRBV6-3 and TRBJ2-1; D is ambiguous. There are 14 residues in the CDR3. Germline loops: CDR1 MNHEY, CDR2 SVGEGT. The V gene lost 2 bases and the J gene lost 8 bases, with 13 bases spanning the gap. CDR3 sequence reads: CASSYPGRLDEQFF. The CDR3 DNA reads TGTGCCAGCAGTTACCCAGGACGGTTGGATGAGCAGTTCTTC.

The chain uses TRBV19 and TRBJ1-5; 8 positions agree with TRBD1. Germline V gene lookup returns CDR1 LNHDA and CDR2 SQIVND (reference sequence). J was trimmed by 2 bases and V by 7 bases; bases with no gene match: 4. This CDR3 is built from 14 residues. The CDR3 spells CASMTTGGNQPQHF. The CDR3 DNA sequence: TGTGCCAGTATGACGACAGGGGGCAATCAGCCCCAGCATTTT.

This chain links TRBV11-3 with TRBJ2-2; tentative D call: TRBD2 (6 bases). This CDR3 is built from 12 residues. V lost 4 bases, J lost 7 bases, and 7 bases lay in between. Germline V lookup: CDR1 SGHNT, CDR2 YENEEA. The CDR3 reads CASSWRGGELFF. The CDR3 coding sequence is TGTGCCAGCAGCTGGAGGGGCGGGGAGCTGTTTTTT.

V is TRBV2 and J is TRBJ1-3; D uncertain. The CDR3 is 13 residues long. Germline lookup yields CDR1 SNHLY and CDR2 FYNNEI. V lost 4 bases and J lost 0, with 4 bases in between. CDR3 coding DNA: TGTGCCAGCAGTGGGAACTCTGGAAACACCATATATTTT. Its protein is CASSGNSGNTIYF. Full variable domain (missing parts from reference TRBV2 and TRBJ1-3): EPEVTQTPSHQVTQMGQEVILRCVPISNHLYFYWYRQILGQKVEFLVSFYNNEISEKSEIFDDQFSVERPDGSNFTLKIRSTKLEDSAMYFCASSGNSGNTIYFGEGSWLTVV.

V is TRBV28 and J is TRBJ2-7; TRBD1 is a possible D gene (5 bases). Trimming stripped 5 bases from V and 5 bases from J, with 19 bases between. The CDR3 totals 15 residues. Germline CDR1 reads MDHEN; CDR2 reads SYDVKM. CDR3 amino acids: CASSGVGLKGNEQYF. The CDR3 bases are TGTGCCAGCAGTGGCGTGGGGCTCAAGGGGAACGAGCAGTACTTC.

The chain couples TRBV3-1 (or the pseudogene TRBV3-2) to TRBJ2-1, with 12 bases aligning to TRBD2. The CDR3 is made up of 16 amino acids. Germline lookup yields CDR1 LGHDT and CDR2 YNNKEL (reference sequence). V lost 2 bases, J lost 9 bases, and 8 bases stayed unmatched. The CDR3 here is CASSQRLLAGGREQFF. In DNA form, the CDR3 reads TGTGCCAGCAGCCAACGCCTACTAGCGGGAGGTCGTGAGCAGTTCTTC.

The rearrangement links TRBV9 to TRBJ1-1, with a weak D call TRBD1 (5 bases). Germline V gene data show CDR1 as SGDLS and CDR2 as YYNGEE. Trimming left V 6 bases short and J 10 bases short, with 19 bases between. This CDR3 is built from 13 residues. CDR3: CASTPRGEAAAFF. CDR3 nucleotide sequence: TGTGCCAGCACCCCCCGGGGCGAGGCTGCAGCTTTCTTT.

CDR3 nucleotide sequence: TGTGCCAGCAGCCGCCAACGGGAGTCTGAAGCTTTCTTT. This translates into CASSRQRESEAFF. The V gene is TRBV7-2, the J gene TRBJ1-1; D not resolved. This CDR3 contains 13 residues. The ends were cut back, 5 bases at V and 6 bases at J, with 13 bases in the middle. Germline loops: CDR1 SGHTA, CDR2 FQGNSA.